This T cell receptor beta chain was obtained from a study of T cell responses to AZD1222 COVID-19 vaccine. Assay: immunoSEQ multiplex PCR; the TCRdb copy retains only in-frame clones and omits some. Of 100,000 to 120,000 clones listed, over 75% are singletons. Study-wide results and limits: Females made up more of the donors, who were largely white British, and clonal diversity may have come out too low.

As for this clone: Its antigen is currently unknown.

V gave up 0 bases and J gave up 0 bases, with 7 bases separating them. This CDR3 spans 15 amino acids. Per the germline V gene, CDR1 is MNHNS and CDR2 is SASEGT. This chain connects TRBV6-1 to TRBJ2-3; D unclear. The sample here was peripheral blood, taken on day 0 of AZD1222 vaccination. The receptor's source is an adult in good health. CDR3: CASSEAGSSTDTQYF. CDR3 nucleotides: TGTGCCAGCAGTGAAGCCGGGTCCAGCACAGATACGCAGTATTTT.